Shown below are 9 T cell receptor beta chains from a single sample sequenced in a study of cytomegalovirus exposure and HLA in healthy donors. It was with 60 Vbeta and 13 Jbeta primers that the PCR ran. The protocol was immunoSEQ multiplex PCR, while the TCRdb copy is restricted to in-frame clones and leaves out a portion. This table lists more than 85,000 clones. Sequenced input: PBMCs. The receptors shown here come from a girl aged 5 to 17 in good health and CMV-seropositive.

The J gene is TRBJ1-2, the V gene TRBV18; 10 nucleotides line up with TRBD1. V lost 4 bases and J lost 1; bases outside the gene matches: 6. The CDR3 spans 16 residues. Germline V lookup: CDR1 KGHSH, CDR2 LQKENI. The CDR3 is CASSRDRGIDNYGYTF. As DNA, the CDR3 is TGTGCCAGCTCACGGGACAGGGGAATTGATAACTATGGCTACACCTTC.

This chain joins TRBV9 and TRBJ2-2, with 8 bases identical to TRBD2. CDR1 is SGDLS, CDR2 YYNGEE, per germline. The junction had 6 bases not matched to a gene; V was cut back by 3 bases and J by 5 bases. There are 15 residues in the CDR3. CDR3 amino acids: CASSASRGGTGELFF. In DNA, the CDR3 is TGTGCCAGCAGCGCGTCACGGGGGGGGACCGGGGAGCTGTTTTTT.

The V gene is TRBV25-1, the J gene TRBJ2-7, with 10 bases lining up with TRBD1. This CDR3 comprises 16 residues. J gave up 6 bases and V 1 base, and 9 bases lay outside the gene matches. CDR1 is MGHDK, CDR2 SYGVNS, per germline. This CDR3 is CASSEFRRDRGSEQYF. CDR3 sequence (DNA): TGTGCCAGCAGTGAATTCAGGCGGGACAGGGGCTCCGAGCAGTACTTC.

The chain uses TRBV19 and TRBJ1-2; 7 nucleotides align to TRBD1. Trimming cost V 4 bases and J 3 bases; bases outside gene matches: 8. The CDR3 runs 15 residues. Germline values: CDR1 LNHDA, CDR2 SQIVND (reference sequence). DNA of the CDR3: TGTGCCAGTAGTAAAATCGGACAGGCGGACTATGGCTACACCTTC. It yields the protein CASSKIGQADYGYTF. Together with reference TRBV19 and TRBJ1-2, the CDR3 gives the full variable domain: DGGITQSPKYLFRKEGQNVTLSCEQNLNHDAMYWYRQDPGQGLRLIYYSQIVNDFQKGDIAEGYSVSREKKESFPLTVTSAQKNPTAFYLCASSKIGQADYGYTFGSGTRLTVV.

V usage is TRBV6-7 and J usage is TRBJ1-2, with 7 bases aligning to TRBD1. TRBV6-7 is an open reading frame, and its role is uncertain. This CDR3 region has 16 residues. J was trimmed by 3 bases and V by 5 bases; bases with no gene match: 12. Written as DNA, the CDR3 is TGTGCCAGCAGTACCTACAATTCCGACAGGGACTATGGCTACACCTTC. Protein sequence: CASSTYNSDRDYGYTF.

The CDR3 nucleotides read TGTGCCAGCAGCGCAGGGTTAAGTCATGGCTACACCTTC. This gives the protein CASSAGLSHGYTF. This rearrangement joins TRBV5-6 to TRBJ1-2; TRBD1 might be the D (5 bases). In germline, CDR1 is SGHDT, CDR2 YYEEEE. This CDR3 is 13 amino acids long. V was trimmed by 4 bases and J by 6 bases, leaving 13 bases between them.

The chain joins TRBV19 to TRBJ1-1; TRBD1 might be the D (6 bases). Between the trimmed V and J ends, which lost 5 bases and 7 bases, there was a span of 11 bases. CDR1 is LNHDA, CDR2 SQIVND, per germline (reference sequence). This CDR3 has 12 residues. CDR3 residues: CASSSGTLEAFF. CDR3 sequence (DNA): TGTGCCAGTAGTTCCGGGACACTTGAAGCTTTCTTT.

The gene calls are TRBV4-1 and TRBJ1-5; TRBD1 agrees at 7 bases. The V and J ends lost 2 bases and 7 bases, in that order; junction bases with no gene match: 8. This CDR3 contains 15 residues. Germline V gene data show CDR1 as MGHRA and CDR2 as YSYEKL. The CDR3 reads CASSQWTGVRQPQHF. CDR3 sequence (DNA): TGCGCCAGCAGCCAATGGACAGGAGTGAGACAGCCCCAGCATTTT.

This chain links TRBV7-2 with TRBJ1-3; possibly TRBD1 for D (6 bases). This CDR3 contains 15 residues. The germline gives CDR1 SGHTA, CDR2 FQGNSA. V lost 5 bases and J 1 base, leaving 12 bases between the germline ends. The CDR3 sequence: CASSPQGRSGNTIYF. The CDR3 DNA reads as TGTGCCAGCAGCCCACAGGGCCGGTCTGGAAACACCATATATTTT.